One and the same sample provided the 10 T cell receptor beta chains below, sequenced in a study of blood T cells in healthy people across ages. PCR was performed a second time for roughly 7 to 11 cycles using a sample-barcoded 5' primer and a J-beta primer mix. TCRdb redid the calling of the 5' RACE reads with MiXCR, one entry per CDR3 protein. The data hold hundreds of thousands of distinct CDR3 sequences, with about 36% observed a single time. Sequenced sample: blood. The receptors derive from a man between 18 and 29 years old in good health.

This clonotype occurred a few times. This sequence joins TRBV6-6 and TRBJ1-6; D remains unclear. V shed 2 bases and J shed 7 bases, with 12 bases lying between them. The CDR3 extends over 15 amino acids. Germline-derived CDR1 and CDR2 are MNHNY and SVGAGI (reference sequence). The DNA of the CDR3 is TGTGCCAGCAGTTACACCTCGGGAGCAAATTCACCCCTCCACTTT. Translation gives CASSYTSGANSPLHF.

The chain recombines TRBV7-6 with TRBJ2-1, with 9 bases fitting TRBD2. Germline V lookup: CDR1 SGHVS, CDR2 FNYEAQ. The trim removed 8 bases at V and 5 bases at J, leaving 7 bases unmatched. This CDR3 contains 14 residues. The CDR3 here is CASGLAGFHNEQFF. The CDR3 DNA reads TGTGCCAGCGGTCTAGCGGGGTTCCACAATGAGCAGTTCTTC.

The chain carries TRBV3-1 and TRBJ1-4; the match to TRBD1 covers 7 bases. CDR1 is LGHDT, CDR2 YNNKEL, per germline (reference sequence). V trimming: 0 bases; J trimming: 6 bases; junction bases outside the gene matches: 4. The CDR3 is 15 residues long. The CDR3 region has the DNA TGTGCCAGCAGCCAAGATGGTACAGGGGATGAAAAACTGTTTTTT. Protein sequence: CASSQDGTGDEKLFF.

This clonotype has only a few counts. This chain connects TRBV6-2 or TRBV6-3 to TRBJ2-3; 13 nucleotides align to TRBD2. CDR1 MNHEY and CDR2 SVGEGT come from the germline V gene. The CDR3 consists of 15 residues. Trimming removed 6 bases from V and 5 bases from J; junction bases left unmatched: 5. CDR3 coding DNA: TGTGCCAGCAGGAAGGGACTAGCGGGGCAAGATACGCAGTATTTT. It encodes CASRKGLAGQDTQYF.

The chain recombines TRBV20-1 with TRBJ1-2; 7 bases line up with TRBD1. With V trimmed by 3 bases and J by 4 bases, 11 bases remained unmatched. Germline V gene data show CDR1 as DFQATT and CDR2 as SNEGSKA (reference sequence). The CDR3 totals 15 residues. For the CDR3, the DNA is TGCAGTGCTAGCGTCGCCGGGACAGCGGCCTATGGCTACACCTTC. Translating gives CSASVAGTAAYGYTF.

In this sample, this clonotype turned up a few times. This chain joins TRBV20-1 and TRBJ1-1, with 7 nucleotides matching TRBD1. V shed 6 bases and J 1 base; nucleotides not matched to a gene: 5. Germline-derived CDR1 and CDR2 are DFQATT and SNEGSKA (reference sequence). This CDR3 is built from 13 residues. The chain's CDR3 is CSARGQENTEAFF. The CDR3 coding sequence is TGCAGTGCCCGCGGACAGGAGAACACTGAAGCTTTCTTT.

Points on this clonotype: This may stem from a read error, because a much larger clone lies one nucleotide away. The chain couples TRBV9 to TRBJ2-7; the D gene is possibly TRBD1 (6 bases). Germline CDR1 SGDLS, CDR2 YYNGEE. CDR3 length: 14 residues. Trimming removed 4 bases from V and 5 bases from J, with 16 bases in between. CDR3 DNA sequence: TGTGCCAGCAGCTTAGAGCAGGGGTGGGACGAGCAGTACTTC. Its translation is CASSLEQGWDEQYF.

This clonotype was counted only a few times. The chain recombines TRBV12-3 or TRBV12-4 with TRBJ2-7, with TRBD1 matching over 9 bases. The CDR3 loop spans 14 amino acids. The ends lost 10 bases at V and 0 bases at J; junction bases unmatched: 7. The CDR3 spells CATSRTGASYEQYF. In nucleotides, the CDR3 is TGTGCCACCTCCCGGACAGGGGCCTCCTACGAGCAGTACTTC.

The chain combines TRBV5-5 with TRBJ2-3; 8 bases match TRBD2. Germline V CDR1 and CDR2: SGHKS, YYEKEE (reference sequence). The CDR3 is 16 residues long. Losses at the gene ends were 0 bases for V and 0 bases for J; bases not matched to a gene: 3. This CDR3 reads CASSLGASGSTDTQYF. For the CDR3, the DNA is TGTGCCAGCAGCTTGGGAGCTAGCGGGAGCACAGATACGCAGTATTTT.

The V gene is TRBV5-6, the J gene TRBJ2-4; D is perhaps TRBD2 (6 bases). The CDR3 runs to 14 residues. CDR1 and CDR2 from the germline V gene are SGHDT and YYEEEE. Trimming shortened V by 0 bases and J by 9 bases, and 13 bases separated the two germline ends. The CDR3 DNA sequence: TGTGCCAGCAGCTTGGGGGAGTCCGGGGGCATTCAGTACTTC. This codes for CASSLGESGGIQYF.